This entry lists 25 T cell receptor beta chains sequenced from one sample in a study of T cell repertoires in cytomegalovirus infection. These receptors' targets are unknown. One entry per CDR3 protein results from TCRdb running MiXCR on the reads. Among hundreds of thousands of distinct CDR3 sequences listed, roughly 42% were seen once. Material: cultured PBMCs, obtained from culture after CMV antigen stimulation. The source is a human donor in good health (CMV status not recorded). Some clones in this sample may be carry-over from other donors' samples.

This clonotype was detected only a few times. This rearrangement joins TRBV4-3 to TRBJ2-7; D gene unclear. Germline CDR1 is LGHNA and CDR2 is YSLEER. This CDR3 has 13 amino acids. The V end was cut by 4 bases, the J end by 3 bases, with 10 bases between. CDR3 residues: CASSRTVGYEQYF. The CDR3 DNA follows: TGCGCCAGCAGCCGAACGGTGGGCTACGAGCAGTACTTC.

V gene TRBV7-6 combines with J gene TRBJ1-1; tentatively, D is TRBD1 (6 bases). The germline V gene has CDR1 SGHVS and CDR2 FNYEAQ. Between the trimmed V and J ends, which lost 5 bases and 5 bases, there was a span of 18 bases. The CDR3 is made up of 15 amino acids. CDR3 nucleotide sequence: TGTGCCAGCAGCCCGTACCGGGACATGGGGACTGAAGCTTTCTTT. Protein product: CASSPYRDMGTEAFF.

This clonotype was observed a few times. The chain links TRBV4-3 to TRBJ1-2, with no clear D. V was cut by 4 bases and J by 4 bases, with 25 bases left in between. CDR1 is LGHNA and CDR2 is YSLEER in the germline V gene. CDR3 length: 18 amino acids. This CDR3 is CASSPNARGRPVLYGYTF. The CDR3 nucleotides read TGCGCCAGCAGCCCCAACGCCCGTGGTAGGCCCGTTCTCTATGGCTACACCTTC.

This chain links TRBV5-1 with TRBJ2-1; a weak D match, TRBD2 (6 bases). Trimming shortened V by 1 base and J by 6 bases, and 20 bases separated the two germline ends. The CDR3 length is 17 residues. Looked up from germline, CDR1 is SGHRS and CDR2 is YFSETQ. CDR3 residues: CASSLRSGGALTNEQFF. The CDR3 nucleotides read TGCGCCAGCAGCTTGCGTTCCGGCGGGGCCCTCACCAATGAGCAGTTCTTC.

V and J are TRBV15 and TRBJ1-2; TRBD1 might be the D (6 bases). The V gene lost 1 base and the J gene lost 5 bases, with 11 bases spanning the gap. The V gene's germline CDR1 is LNHNV and CDR2 YYDKDF (reference sequence). The CDR3 loop spans 14 amino acids. The DNA for the CDR3 is TGTGCCACCAGCAGAGTTACAGGGACTTATGGCTACACCTTC. Translating gives CATSRVTGTYGYTF. Supplemented by reference TRBV15 and TRBJ1-2, the full variable domain reads DAMVIQNPRYQVTQFGKPVTLSCSQTLNHNVMYWYQQKSSQAPKLLFHYYDKDFNNEADTPDNFQSRRPNTSFCFLDIRSPGLGDTAMYLCATSRVTGTYGYTFGSGTRLTVV.

This clonotype was recorded many times. In nucleotides, the CDR3 is TGTGCCAGCAGCTTAGCGCCAGGGTACGAGCAGTACTTC. It specifies CASSLAPGYEQYF. This rearrangement joins TRBV7-2 to TRBJ2-7, with D perhaps matching TRBD1 (5 bases). Per germline, CDR1 SGHTA and CDR2 FQGNSA. The V and J ends lost 0 bases and 4 bases respectively, with 7 bases between them. CDR3 size: 13 residues.

This clonotype has only one observation. The V call is TRBV7-2, the J call TRBJ1-3; D unclear. CDR3 length: 15 amino acids. Germline lookup yields CDR1 SGHTA and CDR2 FQGNSA. The V and J ends lost 5 bases and 1 base respectively, with 12 bases between them. The DNA of the CDR3 is TGTGCCAGCAGCGGCGCCCGGACTTCTGGAAACACCATATATTTT. Protein product: CASSGARTSGNTIYF.

The V gene is TRBV28, the J gene TRBJ2-3; no reliable D call. Germline V gives CDR1 MDHEN, CDR2 SYDVKM. V lost 6 bases and J lost 5, with 15 bases in between. The CDR3 totals 14 residues. The CDR3 loop is CASSPAPFLDTQYF. The CDR3 nucleotides read TGTGCCAGCAGCCCAGCCCCCTTCCTAGATACGCAGTATTTT.

The chain combines TRBV7-8 with TRBJ1-1, with D tentatively TRBD1 (6 bases). Germline CDR1 and CDR2: SGHVS and FQNEAQ. V gave up 6 bases and J gave up 7 bases, with 12 bases separating them. This CDR3 spans 12 amino acids. The CDR3 nucleotides are TGTGCCAGCAGTCACGGGGGCGATGAAGCTTTCTTT. Protein: CASSHGGDEAFF.

The J gene is TRBJ2-3, the V gene TRBV7-2, with 8 bases that match TRBD1. Germline V CDR1 and CDR2: SGHTA, FQGNSA. The CDR3 loop spans 13 amino acids. J lost 6 bases, V lost 3 bases, and 2 bases had no gene match. CDR3 region: CASSLGQVDTQYF. CDR3 bases: TGTGCCAGCAGCTTGGGACAGGTCGATACGCAGTATTTT.

The chain uses TRBV7-9 and TRBJ1-6; 9 bases align to TRBD1. The CDR3 extends over 15 amino acids. The germline gives CDR1 SEHNR, CDR2 FQNEAQ (reference sequence). J lost 8 bases, V lost 4 bases, and 6 bases had no gene match. Here the CDR3 reads CASSSTGGADSPLHF. CDR3 bases: TGTGCCAGCAGCTCTACAGGGGGCGCAGATTCACCCCTCCACTTT.

This clonotype has more than one count but fewer than ten. This sequence joins TRBV18 and TRBJ1-4; D remains unclear. CDR3 length: 15 amino acids. The V end was cut by 5 bases, the J end by 4 bases, with 14 bases between. CDR1 and CDR2 (germline): KGHSH, LQKENI. CDR3 sequence reads: CASSGRTSGNEKLFF. The CDR3 DNA is TGTGCCAGCTCAGGACGGACCTCGGGTAATGAAAAACTGTTTTTT.

J is TRBJ1-5 and V is TRBV11-2, with 11 nucleotides matching TRBD1. V gave up 1 base and J gave up 7 bases; unmatched junction bases: 6. In germline, CDR1 is SGHAT, CDR2 FQNNGV. This CDR3 is built from 16 residues. In nucleotides, the CDR3 is TGTGCCAGCAGCTTAGGGACAGGGGGCCTTGGGCAGCCCCAGCATTTT. Its translation is CASSLGTGGLGQPQHF.

The chain links TRBV6-2 or TRBV6-3 to TRBJ2-1; 10 bases are a match to TRBD2. With V trimmed by 7 bases and J by 7 bases, 16 bases remained unmatched. The V gene's germline CDR1 is MNHEY and CDR2 SVGEGT. This CDR3 has 17 amino acids. CDR3 loop: CASKRTSGRPWANEQFF. The CDR3 nucleotides read TGTGCCAGCAAGCGGACTAGCGGAAGGCCCTGGGCTAATGAGCAGTTCTTC.

The gene calls are TRBV9 and TRBJ2-7; 7 bases map to TRBD1. Trimming at V came to 3 bases and at J to 3 bases, leaving 6 bases not matched to a gene. The CDR3 contains 14 residues. Looked up from germline, CDR1 is SGDLS and CDR2 is YYNGEE. CDR3 sequence: CASSGRQGGYEQYF. The CDR3 DNA follows: TGTGCCAGCAGCGGCCGACAGGGTGGCTACGAGCAGTACTTC. Looking up the rest from reference TRBV9 and TRBJ2-7 gives the full variable domain: DSGVTQTPKHLITATGQRVTLRCSPRSGDLSVYWYQQSLDQGLQFLIQYYNGEERAKGNILERFSAQQFPDLHSELNLSSLELGDSALYFCASSGRQGGYEQYFGPGTRLTVT.

This clonotype was observed a handful of times. This rearrangement joins TRBV12-3 or TRBV12-4 to TRBJ1-6, with TRBD1 identical over 10 bases. CDR3 length equals 14 residues. V dropped 6 bases and J dropped 14; count of bases not matched to a gene: 10. The CDR3 DNA sequence: TGTGCCAGCAGGAGACAGGGGGCGATCTTCTCCCTCCACTTT. Amino acids: CASRRQGAIFSLHF.

V gene TRBV7-9 combines with J gene TRBJ2-5; D unresolved. The CDR3 is made up of 14 amino acids. Between the trimmed V and J ends, which lost 5 bases and 3 bases, there was a span of 13 bases. Germline CDR1 and CDR2: SEHNR and FQNEAQ (reference sequence). CDR3 DNA sequence: TGTGCCAGCAGCCGCCTCGGGCTAAAAGAGACCCAGTACTTC. It is translated as CASSRLGLKETQYF.

V is TRBV7-2 and J is TRBJ1-4; a weak D match, TRBD1 (5 bases). Germline values: CDR1 SGHTA, CDR2 FQGNSA. Between the trimmed V and J ends, which lost 0 bases and 5 bases, there was a span of 16 bases. The CDR3 totals 17 residues. CDR3 bases: TGTGCCAGCAGCTTAGCTCGATCCGGGACCCAAAATGAAAAACTGTTTTTT. It encodes CASSLARSGTQNEKLFF.

V and J are TRBV5-1 and TRBJ2-3; no clear D. This CDR3 region has 15 residues. V was clipped by 1 base and J by 1 base, with 10 bases between them. Germline V gene lookup returns CDR1 SGHRS and CDR2 YFSETQ. The CDR3 DNA reads TGCGCCAGCAGCTTGATGATAGCAGGCACAGATACGCAGTATTTT. Translated, it gives CASSLMIAGTDTQYF.

This clonotype was counted only a few times. V gene TRBV19 combines with J gene TRBJ1-3, with 7 bases that match TRBD1. Per germline, CDR1 LNHDA and CDR2 SQIVND (reference sequence). Trimming cost V 5 bases and J 0 bases; bases outside gene matches: 1. The CDR3 is 14 amino acids. The CDR3 DNA follows: TGTGCCAGTAGTCGGGACAGCTCTGGAAACACCATATATTTT. Protein sequence: CASSRDSSGNTIYF.

In its sample, this clonotype was seen a few times. The chain employs TRBV5-6 and TRBJ2-2, with D possibly TRBD1 on 6 matching bases. This CDR3 has 17 residues. Trimming removed 0 bases from V and 5 bases from J, with 17 bases in between. The germline V gene encodes CDR1 SGHDT and CDR2 YYEEEE. Written as DNA, the CDR3 is TGTGCCAGCAGCTTGGCAATCTCCACAGGGTTGACCGGGGAGCTGTTTTTT. Its protein is CASSLAISTGLTGELFF. Complete variable domain (other parts from reference TRBV5-6 and TRBJ2-2): DAGVTQSPTHLIKTRGQQVTLRCSPKSGHDTVSWYQQALGQGPQFIFQYYEEEERQRGNFPDRFSGHQFPNYSSELNVNALLLGDSALYLCASSLAISTGLTGELFFGEGSRLTVL.

This chain links TRBV20-1 with TRBJ2-1; tentatively, D is TRBD2 (5 bases). V lost 2 bases to trimming and J lost 6 bases, with 20 bases between them. Germline V gene data show CDR1 as DFQATT and CDR2 as SNEGSKA (reference sequence). The CDR3 contains 16 residues. The CDR3 DNA reads TGCAGTGCTAGACCCCTGGACTGGACGTTGGGCAATGAGCAGTTCTTC. Protein: CSARPLDWTLGNEQFF.

Concerning this clonotype itself: An end of the junction differs from the germline gene, which may be a read error. The chain has TRBV19 and TRBJ2-5; TRBD2 might be the D (5 bases). CDR1 is LNHDA, CDR2 SQIVND, per germline (reference sequence). CDR3 length: 15 residues. CDR3 in amino acids: CASSIADGRGETQYF. The CDR3 DNA reads TGTGCCAGCAGTATCGCGGACGGACGAGGGGAGACCCAGTACTTC.

This chain uses TRBV5-6 with TRBJ2-7; the D gene is possibly TRBD1 (5 bases). From germline, CDR1 is SGHDT and CDR2 YYEEEE. V shed 3 bases and J shed 3 bases, with 16 bases lying between them. The CDR3 contains 15 residues. The CDR3 sequence: CASSSGPPSHYEQYF. The CDR3 nucleotides read TGTGCCAGCAGCTCAGGGCCACCCTCCCACTACGAGCAGTACTTC.

This clonotype was counted a single time. The chain employs TRBV7-2 and TRBJ2-1, with D perhaps TRBD2 (6 bases). Germline V gene sequence: CDR1 SGHTA, CDR2 FQGNSA. CDR3 size: 14 residues. Trimming cost V 5 bases and J 12 bases, with 20 bases left between them. The CDR3 DNA follows: TGTGCCAGCAGCCCGGGACCACTAACTAGCTCGCAGTTCTTC. Protein: CASSPGPLTSSQFF.